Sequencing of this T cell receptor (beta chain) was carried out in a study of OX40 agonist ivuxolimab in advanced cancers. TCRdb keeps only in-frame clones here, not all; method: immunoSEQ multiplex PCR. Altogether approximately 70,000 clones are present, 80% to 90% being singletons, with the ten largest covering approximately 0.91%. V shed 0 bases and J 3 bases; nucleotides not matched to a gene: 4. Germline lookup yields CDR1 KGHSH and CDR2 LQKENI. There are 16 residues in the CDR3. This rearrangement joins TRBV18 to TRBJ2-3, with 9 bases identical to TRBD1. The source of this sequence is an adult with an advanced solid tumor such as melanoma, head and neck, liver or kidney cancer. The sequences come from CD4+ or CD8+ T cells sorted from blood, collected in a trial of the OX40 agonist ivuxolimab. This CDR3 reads CASSPPSGQGTDTQYF. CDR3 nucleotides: TGTGCCAGCTCACCACCTTCCGGACAGGGGACAGATACGCAGTATTTT.